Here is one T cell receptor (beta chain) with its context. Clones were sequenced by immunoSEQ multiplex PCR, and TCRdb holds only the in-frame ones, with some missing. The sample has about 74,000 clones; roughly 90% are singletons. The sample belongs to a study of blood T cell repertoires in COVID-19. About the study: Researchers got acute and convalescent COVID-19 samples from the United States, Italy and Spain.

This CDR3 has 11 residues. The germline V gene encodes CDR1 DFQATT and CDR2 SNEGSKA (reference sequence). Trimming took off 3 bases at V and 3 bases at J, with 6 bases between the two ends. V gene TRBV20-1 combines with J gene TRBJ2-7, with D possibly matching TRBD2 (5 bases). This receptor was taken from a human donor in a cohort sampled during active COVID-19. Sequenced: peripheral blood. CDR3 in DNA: TGCAGTGCTAGCGGGAACTACGAGCAGTACTTC. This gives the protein CSASGNYEQYF.